The T cell receptor beta chain described here comes from a study of CD8+CD57+ T cells in acquired aplastic anemia. At the level of the study: Yields of DNA that came from sorted CD4+ and CD8+ cells averaged 3.2 ug. General study results and limits: Common to patients and controls were twenty-nine CD8+ CDR3 sequences.

The ends were cut back, 3 bases at V and 6 bases at J, with 10 bases in the middle. The CDR3 totals 13 residues. The germline V gene has CDR1 SNHLY and CDR2 FYNNEI. Genomic DNA templated the TCR beta VDJ and CDR3 profiling. TCRdb re-called the reads with MiXCR, one entry per CDR3 protein. The table shows some 150,000 distinct CDR3 sequences, with about two thirds occurring only once. In the case of this clonotype: Its target is not known.

Sequenced patients had shown CD8+CD57+ cell expansion by flow cytometry. There was no therapy given to any patient before the blood sampling took place. V is TRBV2 and J is TRBJ2-3; unclear D gene. The origin of this receptor is a human donor with aplastic anemia. The specimen sequenced was sorted CD4+, CD8+, or CD8+CD57+ T cells (not recorded which) from PBMCs. The CDR3, as DNA: TGTGCCAGCAGTGATACACCCGGGGATACGCAGTATTTT. As protein: CASSDTPGDTQYF.